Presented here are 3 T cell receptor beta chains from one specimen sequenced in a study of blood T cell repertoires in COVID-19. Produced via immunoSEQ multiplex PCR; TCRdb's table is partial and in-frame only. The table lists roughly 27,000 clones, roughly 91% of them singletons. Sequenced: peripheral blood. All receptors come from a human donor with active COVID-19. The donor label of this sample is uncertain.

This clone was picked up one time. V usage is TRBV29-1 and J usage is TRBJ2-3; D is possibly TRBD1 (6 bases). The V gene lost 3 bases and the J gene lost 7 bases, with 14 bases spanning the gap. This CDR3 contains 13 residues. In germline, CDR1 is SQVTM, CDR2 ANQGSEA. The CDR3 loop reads CSVETRGKNTQYF. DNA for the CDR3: TGCAGCGTTGAGACCAGGGGTAAAAATACGCAGTATTTT.

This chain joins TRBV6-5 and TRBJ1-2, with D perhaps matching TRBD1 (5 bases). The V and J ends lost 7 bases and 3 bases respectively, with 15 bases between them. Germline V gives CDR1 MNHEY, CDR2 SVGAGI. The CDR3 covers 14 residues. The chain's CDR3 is CASIPPRADYGYTF. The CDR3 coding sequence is TGTGCCAGCATCCCCCCCAGGGCGGACTATGGCTACACCTTC.

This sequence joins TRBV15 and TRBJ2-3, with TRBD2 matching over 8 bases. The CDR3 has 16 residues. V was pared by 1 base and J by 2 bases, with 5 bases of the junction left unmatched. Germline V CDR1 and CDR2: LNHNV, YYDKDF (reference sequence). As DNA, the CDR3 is TGTGCCACCAGCAGAGCACCGGGGGGGGACACAGATACGCAGTATTTT. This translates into CATSRAPGGDTDTQYF.